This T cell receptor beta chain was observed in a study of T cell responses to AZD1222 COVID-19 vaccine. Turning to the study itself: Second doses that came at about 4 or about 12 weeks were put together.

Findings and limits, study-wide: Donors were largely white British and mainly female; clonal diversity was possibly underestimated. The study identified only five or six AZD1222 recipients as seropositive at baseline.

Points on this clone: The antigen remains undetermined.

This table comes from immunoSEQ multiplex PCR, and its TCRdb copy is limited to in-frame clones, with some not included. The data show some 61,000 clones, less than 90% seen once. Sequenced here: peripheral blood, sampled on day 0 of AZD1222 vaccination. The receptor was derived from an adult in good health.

In DNA form, the CDR3 reads TGTGCCAGCAGCCGCGGGACAGCGGCGGAAGAGACCCAGTACTTC. It codes for CASSRGTAAEETQYF. The rearrangement joins TRBV6-2 or TRBV6-3 to TRBJ2-5; a weak D match, TRBD1 (7 bases). Germline CDR1 MNHEY, CDR2 SVGEGT. The V end was cut by 6 bases, the J end by 3 bases, with 17 bases between. This CDR3 is built from 15 residues.